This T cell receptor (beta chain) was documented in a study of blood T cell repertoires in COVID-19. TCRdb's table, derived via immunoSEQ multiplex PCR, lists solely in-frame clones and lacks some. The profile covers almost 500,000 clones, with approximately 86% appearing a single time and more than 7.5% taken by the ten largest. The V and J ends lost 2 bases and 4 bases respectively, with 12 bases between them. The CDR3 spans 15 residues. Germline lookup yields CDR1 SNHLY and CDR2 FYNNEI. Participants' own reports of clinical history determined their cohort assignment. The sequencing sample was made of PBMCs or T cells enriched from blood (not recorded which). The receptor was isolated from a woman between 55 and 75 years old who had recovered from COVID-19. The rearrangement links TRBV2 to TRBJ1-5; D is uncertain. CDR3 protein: CASSESGPFNQPQHF. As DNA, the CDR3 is TGTGCCAGCAGTGAAAGTGGGCCATTTAATCAGCCCCAGCATTTT. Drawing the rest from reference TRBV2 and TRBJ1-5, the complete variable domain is EPEVTQTPSHQVTQMGQEVILRCVPISNHLYFYWYRQILGQKVEFLVSFYNNEISEKSEIFDDQFSVERPDGSNFTLKIRSTKLEDSAMYFCASSESGPFNQPQHFGDGTRLSIL.